This entry concerns a single T cell receptor beta chain. The antigen is unknown. TCRdb ran MiXCR on the 5' RACE reads and lists one entry per CDR3 protein. The sample holds a few hundred thousand distinct CDR3 sequences, 14% seen once. The sample is drawn from a study of identical twins. Overall study results and limits: An excess of low generation probability was shown by twin-shared out-of-frame alpha sequences. Cross-sectional statistics underpinned the conclusions; the same donors were not followed.

CDR3 size: 15 residues. J lost 5 bases, V lost 6 bases, and 8 bases had no gene match. CDR1 is MDHEN and CDR2 is SYDVKM in the germline V gene. In addition, the sample was reused for a study of yellow fever vaccine responses in identical twins.

This receptor was taken from a woman younger than 30 in good health. The chain has TRBV28 and TRBJ1-5; 9 nucleotides match TRBD1. The sequenced sample was CD4+ T cells sorted from blood. The CDR3 nucleotides are TGTGCCAGCAGATACGGGACAGGGACGTATCAGCCCCAGCATTTT. This gives the protein CASRYGTGTYQPQHF.